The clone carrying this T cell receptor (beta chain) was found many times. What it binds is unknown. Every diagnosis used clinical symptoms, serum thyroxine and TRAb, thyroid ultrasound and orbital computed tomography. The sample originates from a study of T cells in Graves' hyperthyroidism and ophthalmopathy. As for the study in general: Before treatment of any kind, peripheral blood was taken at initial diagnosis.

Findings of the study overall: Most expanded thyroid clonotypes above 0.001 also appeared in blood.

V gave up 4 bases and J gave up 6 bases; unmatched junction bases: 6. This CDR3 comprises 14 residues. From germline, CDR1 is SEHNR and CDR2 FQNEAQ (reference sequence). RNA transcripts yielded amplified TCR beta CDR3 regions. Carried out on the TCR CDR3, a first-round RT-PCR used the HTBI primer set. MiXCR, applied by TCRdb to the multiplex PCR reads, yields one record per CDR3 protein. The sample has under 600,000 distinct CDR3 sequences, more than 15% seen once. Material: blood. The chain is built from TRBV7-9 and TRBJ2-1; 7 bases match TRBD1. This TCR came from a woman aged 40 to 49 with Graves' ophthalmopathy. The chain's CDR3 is CASSSQPGGNEQFF. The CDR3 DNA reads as TGTGCCAGCAGCTCCCAACCAGGGGGCAATGAGCAGTTCTTC.